The 20 T cell receptor beta chains given below trace back to one sample, sequenced in a study of blood T cell repertoires in COVID-19. Assay: immunoSEQ multiplex PCR; the TCRdb copy retains only in-frame clones and omits some. The data show around 270,000 clones, around 84% seen once. Sequencing was performed on peripheral blood. All receptors derive from a woman aged 40 to 50 who had recovered from COVID-19.

The chain combines TRBV5-1 with TRBJ2-3; D not certain. With 0 bases removed from V and 4 bases from J, the gap between germline ends came to 6 bases. Germline values: CDR1 SGHRS, CDR2 YFSETQ. This CDR3 is built from 13 residues. The chain's CDR3 is CASSLANPDTQYF. The CDR3 nucleotides read TGCGCCAGCAGCTTGGCTAATCCAGATACGCAGTATTTT. Filled out from reference TRBV5-1 and TRBJ2-3, the complete variable domain reads KAGVTQTPRYLIKTRGQQVTLSCSPISGHRSVSWYQQTPGQGLQFLFEYFSETQRNKGNFPGRFSGRQFSNSRSEMNVSTLELGDSALYLCASSLANPDTQYFGPGTRLTVL.

This clone appeared a few times. The genes are TRBV30 and TRBJ1-6; 9 bases align to TRBD1. From germline, CDR1 is GTSNPN and CDR2 SVGIG (reference sequence). The CDR3 consists of 14 residues. Trimming at V came to 3 bases and at J to 7 bases, leaving 4 bases not matched to a gene. CDR3 amino acids: CAWSGGTGNSPLHF. CDR3 sequence (DNA): TGTGCCTGGAGCGGCGGGACAGGGAATTCACCCCTCCACTTT.

V is TRBV19 and J is TRBJ1-5; D perhaps matches TRBD1 (5 bases). Germline V gene lookup returns CDR1 LNHDA and CDR2 SQIVND (reference sequence). With 3 bases removed from V and 4 bases from J, the gap between germline ends came to 7 bases. The CDR3 covers 13 residues. CDR3 DNA sequence: TGTGCCAGTAGTATGACAGCGAATCAGCCCCAGCATTTT. It is translated as CASSMTANQPQHF.

The chain is built from TRBV28 and TRBJ1-5; tentative D call: TRBD1 (5 bases). CDR3 length equals 13 residues. Germline loops: CDR1 MDHEN, CDR2 SYDVKM. Trimming left V 7 bases short and J 5 bases short, with 12 bases between. This chain's CDR3 is CASNVGHHQPQHF. CDR3 in DNA: TGTGCCAGCAATGTGGGGCATCATCAGCCCCAGCATTTT.

The chain couples TRBV5-1 to TRBJ2-7; D unclear. Germline CDR1 and CDR2: SGHRS and YFSETQ. This CDR3 is built from 18 residues. V lost 0 bases and J 0 bases, leaving 19 bases between the germline ends. As DNA, the CDR3 is TGCGCCAGCAGCTTGGAACAGACAAATAGTTACCTCTCCTACGAGCAGTACTTC. This encodes CASSLEQTNSYLSYEQYF.

The chain is built from TRBV4-1 and TRBJ2-1; 8 bases agree with TRBD1. The germline V gene has CDR1 MGHRA and CDR2 YSYEKL. V lost 1 base and J lost 0; bases outside the gene matches: 11. CDR3 length: 19 amino acids. The CDR3 DNA follows: TGCGCCAGCAGCCAAGTTCGGACAGGGTCCTTAAGCTCCTACAATGAGCAGTTCTTC. The encoded protein is CASSQVRTGSLSSYNEQFF.

V is TRBV28 and J is TRBJ2-7; maybe TRBD1 (6 bases). The CDR3 has 15 residues. The germline V and J ends were trimmed by 2 bases and 3 bases, with 14 bases remaining between them. Germline CDR1 reads MDHEN; CDR2 reads SYDVKM. For the CDR3, the DNA is TGTGCCAGCAGTTTAGGGCAGGGGTCTCTCTACGAGCAGTACTTC. It translates to CASSLGQGSLYEQYF.

The gene calls are TRBV7-8 and TRBJ2-1, with D perhaps matching TRBD1 (6 bases). CDR1 and CDR2 (germline): SGHVS, FQNEAQ. There are 17 residues in the CDR3. The V and J ends lost 5 bases and 0 bases respectively, with 17 bases between them. This CDR3 is CASSLYGQLSSYNEQFF. CDR3 DNA: TGTGCCAGCAGCCTATATGGACAGTTGAGCTCCTACAATGAGCAGTTCTTC.

V and J are TRBV19 and TRBJ1-2; no definite D call. Trimming removed 5 bases from V and 8 bases from J, with 15 bases in between. The germline V gene encodes CDR1 LNHDA and CDR2 SQIVND (reference sequence). The CDR3 extends over 13 amino acids. The CDR3 protein is CASSPREARGYTF. DNA for the CDR3: TGTGCCAGTAGTCCCCGAGAGGCCCGCGGCTACACCTTC.

The rearrangement links TRBV6-5 to TRBJ2-6, with D possibly being TRBD2 (6 bases). CDR1 MNHEY and CDR2 SVGAGI come from the germline V gene. The V gene lost 2 bases and the J gene lost 4 bases, with 9 bases spanning the gap. This CDR3 has 15 residues. CDR3 amino acids: CASSYGGLGANVLTF. The CDR3 coding sequence is TGTGCCAGCAGTTACGGGGGACTGGGGGCCAACGTCCTGACTTTC.

This clone has only one observation. This sample includes further DNA sequences coding for the same CDR3. The chain carries TRBV6-5 and TRBJ1-2, with 9 bases identical to TRBD1. With 0 bases clipped from V and 5 bases from J, the junction kept 1 base outside the gene matches. Germline V gene data show CDR1 as MNHEY and CDR2 as SVGAGI. The CDR3 extends over 14 amino acids. This CDR3 is CASSYSGQGYGYTF. Written as DNA, the CDR3 is TGTGCCAGCAGTTACTCAGGACAGGGGTATGGCTACACCTTC.

V gene TRBV7-2 combines with J gene TRBJ2-5; 15 bases align to TRBD2. Trimming at V came to 3 bases and at J to 6 bases, leaving 5 bases not matched to a gene. The germline gives CDR1 SGHTA, CDR2 FQGNSA. The CDR3 totals 16 residues. Here the CDR3 DNA reads TGTGCCAGCAGCTTGTGGACTAGCGGGGGGGCCCAGACCCAGTACTTC. This gives the protein CASSLWTSGGAQTQYF.

This rearrangement joins TRBV7-8 to TRBJ2-4, with a tentative D call TRBD1 (5 bases). Germline values: CDR1 SGHVS, CDR2 FQNEAQ. Trimming stripped 0 bases from V and 0 bases from J, with 18 bases between. This CDR3 has 19 residues. CDR3 region: CASSLAVTDKALAKNIQYF. CDR3 nucleotide sequence: TGTGCCAGCAGCTTAGCGGTTACGGACAAAGCCCTAGCCAAAAACATTCAGTACTTC.

The chain couples TRBV7-9 to TRBJ1-1, with no clear D. The germline V gene has CDR1 SEHNR and CDR2 FQNEAQ (reference sequence). CDR3 size: 12 residues. V dropped 5 bases and J dropped 3 bases, with 7 bases sitting between them. The CDR3 sequence is CASSLPHTEAFF. Here the CDR3 DNA reads TGTGCCAGCAGCCTACCCCACACTGAAGCTTTCTTT.

The chain employs TRBV5-6 and TRBJ2-7; D is perhaps TRBD2 (6 bases). Germline V lookup: CDR1 SGHDT, CDR2 YYEEEE. This CDR3 comprises 18 residues. Trimming cost V 0 bases and J 6 bases, with 25 bases left between them. For the CDR3, the DNA is TGTGCCAGCAGCTTGGATTGGGGAGGAGGCGGGGTGGGAAGCGAGCAGTACTTC. It translates to CASSLDWGGGGVGSEQYF.

This chain joins TRBV7-6 and TRBJ2-2; 7 bases align to TRBD1. The trim removed 1 base at V and 1 base at J, leaving 9 bases unmatched. The germline CDR1 and CDR2 sequences are SGHVS and FNYEAQ. CDR3 length: 18 residues. CDR3 sequence (DNA): TGTGCCAGCAGCTTAGTCGCTTGGGGACAGTTGAACACCGGGGAGCTGTTTTTT. Translation: CASSLVAWGQLNTGELFF.

The rearrangement uses TRBV10-3 and TRBJ2-2; 9 nucleotides align to TRBD2. This CDR3 comprises 15 residues. CDR1 is ENHRY, CDR2 SYGVKD, per germline. V lost 5 bases and J lost 3; bases outside the gene matches: 4. CDR3 sequence reads: CAISISGGDTGELFF. The CDR3 DNA sequence: TGTGCCATCAGTATTAGCGGGGGCGACACCGGGGAGCTGTTTTTT.

The chain uses TRBV2 and TRBJ2-7, with D perhaps matching TRBD2 (6 bases). Trimming stripped 6 bases from V and 4 bases from J, with 10 bases between. Germline-derived CDR1 and CDR2 are SNHLY and FYNNEI. There are 12 residues in the CDR3. As DNA, the CDR3 is TGTGCCAGCAGGGGACTTGAATACGAGCAGTACTTC. Translating it yields CASRGLEYEQYF. The full variable domain, with the rest looked up from reference TRBV2 and TRBJ2-7, is EPEVTQTPSHQVTQMGQEVILRCVPISNHLYFYWYRQILGQKVEFLVSFYNNEISEKSEIFDDQFSVERPDGSNFTLKIRSTKLEDSAMYFCASRGLEYEQYFGPGTRLTVT.

This chain joins TRBV27 and TRBJ2-3; tentatively, D is TRBD1 (6 bases). Trimming left V 5 bases short and J 5 bases short, with 11 bases between. CDR1 is MNHEY, CDR2 SMNVEV, per germline (reference sequence). This CDR3 contains 13 residues. The CDR3 here is CASSPQTGDTQYF. In DNA, the CDR3 is TGTGCCAGCAGTCCGCAGACAGGAGATACGCAGTATTTT.

The CDR3 here is CASSLRQAAENTEAFF. The DNA for the CDR3 is TGCGCCAGCAGCTTAAGACAGGCGGCCGAGAACACTGAAGCTTTCTTT. The chain uses TRBV5-1 and TRBJ1-1; a possible D gene is TRBD1 (6 bases). The CDR3 runs to 16 residues. Germline assignment: CDR1 SGHRS and CDR2 YFSETQ. The V end lost 2 bases, the J end lost 1 base, and 15 bases lay between the germline ends.